The source of this T cell receptor (beta chain) is a study of T cell repertoires in cytomegalovirus infection. The CDR3 consists of 18 residues. V lost 5 bases to trimming and J lost 8 bases; unmatched junction nucleotides: 19. The germline CDR1 and CDR2 sequences are SGHAT and FQNNGV. From the reads, TCRdb called clonotypes with MiXCR, one entry per CDR3 protein. The sample includes about 330,000 distinct CDR3 sequences, more than 8% of them seen just once. General study points: The ex vivo response showed dominance by HLA-C-restricted CMV-specific TCR beta clonotypes.

The sample holds many counts of this clonotype. No antigen is known for it. The V call is TRBV11-2, the J call TRBJ2-1; 9 nucleotides align to TRBD1. The sample taken for sequencing was PBMCs. This sequence originates from a human donor in good health (CMV status not recorded). Some clones in this sample may be carry-over from other donors' samples. CDR3 sequence reads: CASSLGVAGTGYVDEQFF. The CDR3 DNA follows: TGTGCCAGCAGCCTCGGAGTCGCCGGGACAGGGTACGTGGATGAGCAGTTCTTC.